This T cell receptor (beta chain) emerged from a study of T-cell memory formation after mild COVID-19. This clonotype was counted many times. TCRdb analysed the 5' RACE reads with MiXCR anew, one entry per CDR3 protein. This sample carries 200,000 to 300,000 distinct CDR3 sequences, about a sixth of them seen once, and the ten largest clones take approximately 20%. The germline V and J ends were trimmed by 3 bases and 5 bases, with 14 bases remaining between them. This CDR3 is built from 15 residues. The TCR originated in a man aged 18-30 years who had mild COVID-19 (a few samples of this study predate the infection). Cell type and time point are not known. The specimen sequenced was PBMCs or a T cell subset sorted from them (not recorded which). The rearrangement uses TRBV12-3 or TRBV12-4 and TRBJ2-1; no clear D gene. CDR3 bases: TGTGCCAGCAGTTTTTATCGCACCCGGGACAATGAGCAGTTCTTC. Protein product: CASSFYRTRDNEQFF.